This TCR beta chain was sequenced during a study of blood T cell repertoires in COVID-19. Sequencing used immunoSEQ multiplex PCR; TCRdb keeps in-frame clones, though not all of them. Among 150,000 to 200,000 clones listed, about 84% were seen once. The CDR3 is made up of 15 amino acids. V shed 2 bases, J shed 4 bases, and the junction held 4 bases outside the gene matches. Germline values: CDR1 KGHSH, CDR2 LQKENI. Material for sequencing was peripheral blood. V gene TRBV18 combines with J gene TRBJ1-1, with 10 nucleotides matching TRBD1. The source of this sequence is a human donor in a cohort sampled during active COVID-19. The CDR3 reads CASSPGDRGLTEAFF. The CDR3 DNA reads TGTGCCAGCTCACCAGGCGACAGGGGGCTCACTGAAGCTTTCTTT.